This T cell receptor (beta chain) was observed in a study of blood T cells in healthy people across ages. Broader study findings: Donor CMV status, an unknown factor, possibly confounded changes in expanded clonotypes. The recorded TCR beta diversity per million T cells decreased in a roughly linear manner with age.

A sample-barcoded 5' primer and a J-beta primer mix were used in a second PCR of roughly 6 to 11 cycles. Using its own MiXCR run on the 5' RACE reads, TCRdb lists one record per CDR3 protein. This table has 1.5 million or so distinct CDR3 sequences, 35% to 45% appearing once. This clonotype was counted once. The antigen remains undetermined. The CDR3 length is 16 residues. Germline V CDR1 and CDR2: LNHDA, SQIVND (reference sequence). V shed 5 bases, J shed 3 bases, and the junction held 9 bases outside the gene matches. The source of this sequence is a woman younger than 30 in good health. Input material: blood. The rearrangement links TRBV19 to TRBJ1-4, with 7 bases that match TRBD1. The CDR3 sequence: CASSPTGEGANEKLFF. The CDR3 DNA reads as TGTGCCAGTAGTCCTACAGGGGAAGGGGCTAATGAAAAACTGTTTTTT.